This T cell receptor (beta chain) was obtained from a study of cytotoxic CD8 clonotypes in ibrutinib-treated CLL. Study results and limitations: Under therapy, public clonotypes either contracted or stayed stable, and they were uncommon. Starting clonality was above that of age-matched healthy donors and tracked circulating CD8+ T-cell counts.

TCRdb's copy holds only in-frame clones and misses some; the assay was immunoSEQ multiplex PCR. Of roughly 110,000 clones in the sample, under 70% were seen once. CDR3 length: 14 residues. Trimming took 5 bases from V and 5 from J, leaving 10 bases between them. CDR1 and CDR2 from the germline V gene are SGHVS and FQNEAQ. A note on this clone: The antigen is undetermined.

The rearrangement joins TRBV7-8 to TRBJ1-6; D is unclear. This clonotype was sampled from a human donor with chronic lymphocytic leukemia. The material was PBMCs, obtained after 24 months of ibrutinib treatment. CDR3 bases: TGTGCCAGCAGCCCGACAAGCGATAATTCACCCCTCCACTTT. This gives the protein CASSPTSDNSPLHF.